Presented here are 18 T cell receptor beta chains from one specimen sequenced in a study of blood T cells in healthy people across ages. It was with a sample-barcoded 5' primer and a J-beta primer mix that a second PCR of roughly 7 to 11 cycles was run. TCRdb fed the 5' RACE reads into MiXCR, producing one record per CDR3 protein. The repertoire includes 650,000 to 950,000 distinct CDR3 sequences, under 45% of them detected once, and about 19% sits in the top ten. What was sequenced was blood. Receptor source: a man in his 60s in good health.

Only a few counts were recorded for this clonotype. V usage is TRBV18 and J usage is TRBJ1-2; TRBD1 might be the D (5 bases). This CDR3 is 13 amino acids long. Trimming removed 2 bases at V and 8 bases at J, with 12 bases between. In germline, CDR1 is KGHSH, CDR2 LQKENI. This CDR3 reads CASSPDQGLGYTF. In DNA, the CDR3 is TGTGCCAGCTCACCAGATCAGGGCCTCGGCTACACCTTC. Complete variable domain (other parts from reference TRBV18 and TRBJ1-2): NAGVMQNPRHLVRRRGQEARLRCSPMKGHSHVYWYRQLPEEGLKFMVYLQKENIIDESGMPKERFSAEFPKEGPSILRIQQVVRGDSAAYFCASSPDQGLGYTFGSGTRLTVV.

The chain links TRBV7-9 to TRBJ2-1; D possibly corresponds to TRBD1 (5 bases). CDR1 and CDR2 (germline): SEHNR, FQNEAQ (reference sequence). The ends were cut back, 5 bases at V and 0 bases at J, with 14 bases in the middle. There are 16 residues in the CDR3. CDR3 sequence reads: CASSLSVGDSYNEQFF. The CDR3 bases are TGTGCCAGCAGCCTGTCTGTAGGGGACTCCTACAATGAGCAGTTCTTC.

The DNA of the CDR3 is TGTGCCAGCAGCAGTTGGGACAGGGAAAATTCACCCCTCCACTTT. This gives the protein CASSSWDRENSPLHF. V gene TRBV9 combines with J gene TRBJ1-6; TRBD1 aligns across 9 bases. The germline V gene has CDR1 SGDLS and CDR2 YYNGEE. V lost 4 bases to trimming and J lost 7 bases; unmatched junction nucleotides: 6. The CDR3 has 15 amino acids.

This chain uses TRBV12-3 or TRBV12-4 with TRBJ1-1; TRBD1 is a possible D gene (5 bases). The CDR3 has 15 residues. With 5 bases removed from V and 2 bases from J, the gap between germline ends came to 15 bases. CDR3 protein: CASSQGQPVNTEAFF. The CDR3 region has the DNA TGTGCCAGCAGTCAAGGACAACCCGTAAACACTGAAGCTTTCTTT.

The rearrangement joins TRBV5-1 to TRBJ1-2, with D unclear. The CDR3 loop spans 15 amino acids. Germline V lookup: CDR1 SGHRS, CDR2 YFSETQ. Trimming removed 4 bases at V and 7 bases at J, with 20 bases between. DNA for the CDR3: TGCGCCAGCAGCGCAACCCTATACGGACCGCTTGGCTACACCTTC. Protein product: CASSATLYGPLGYTF.

As regards this clonotype: Mismatch with germline at one junction end may stem from a read error. V and J are TRBV25-1 and TRBJ1-5; D gene ambiguous. Per germline, CDR1 MGHDK and CDR2 SYGVNS. The CDR3 has 15 residues. The CDR3, as DNA: TGTGCCAGCAGTGAAGTGAGGGTTGGGAATCGGCCCCAGCATTTT. Translated: CASSEVRVGNRPQHF.

The V call is TRBV7-9, the J call TRBJ1-4; D is uncertain. V shed 5 bases and J shed 3 bases, with 10 bases lying between them. The CDR3 covers 14 residues. Germline-derived CDR1 and CDR2 are SEHNR and FQNEAQ (reference sequence). In DNA, the CDR3 is TGTGCCAGCAGCGTAGGGTTGGCTAATGAAAAACTGTTTTTT. It yields the protein CASSVGLANEKLFF.

J is TRBJ2-4 and V is TRBV4-1; 8 positions agree with TRBD1. The last part of the DNA fits TRBJ2-7 better; the J call may be wrong. In germline, CDR1 is MGHRA, CDR2 YSYEKL. The CDR3 consists of 15 residues. The CDR3 is CASSAVGQGGYEQYF. The CDR3, as DNA: TGCGCCAGCAGCGCCGTCGGACAGGGTGGGTACGAGCAGTACTTC.

The V gene is TRBV11-2, the J gene TRBJ2-7; the match to TRBD1 covers 7 bases. V was pared by 1 base and J by 4 bases, with 7 bases of the junction left unmatched. Germline V CDR1 and CDR2: SGHAT, FQNNGV. The CDR3 length is 15 residues. CDR3 in DNA: TGTGCCAGCAGCTTAGTAGGGACAGCTTTTTACGAGCAGTACTTC. It yields the protein CASSLVGTAFYEQYF. The whole variable domain, filled in from reference TRBV11-2 and TRBJ2-7, reads EAGVAQSPRYKIIEKRQSVAFWCNPISGHATLYWYQQILGQGPKLLIQFQNNGVVDDSQLPKDRFSAERLKGVDSTLKIQPAKLEDSAVYLCASSLVGTAFYEQYFGPGTRLTVT.

The chain joins TRBV20-1 to TRBJ2-1; TRBD1 aligns across 7 bases. Germline-derived CDR1 and CDR2 are DFQATT and SNEGSKA (reference sequence). The CDR3 consists of 12 residues. CDR3 sequence: CRAKDRIHEQFF. The CDR3 DNA reads as TGCAGGGCCAAGGACAGGATCCATGAGCAGTTCTTC.

This sequence joins TRBV30 and TRBJ2-7; D remains ambiguous. Germline V gene sequence: CDR1 GTSNPN, CDR2 SVGIG (reference sequence). V was clipped by 3 bases and J by 6 bases, with 9 bases between them. The CDR3 totals 11 residues. The CDR3 loop reads CAWSDFAEQYF. In DNA form, the CDR3 reads TGTGCCTGGAGCGATTTCGCCGAGCAGTACTTC.

The chain couples TRBV5-1 to TRBJ2-3, with unresolved D. Trimming stripped 4 bases from V and 1 base from J, with 16 bases between. This CDR3 contains 16 residues. Per the germline V gene, CDR1 is SGHRS and CDR2 is YFSETQ. CDR3 coding DNA: TGCGCCAGCAGCCGGAGCTCGACCTTTGGCACAGATACGCAGTATTTT. It yields the protein CASSRSSTFGTDTQYF.

The chain employs TRBV24-1 and TRBJ1-2; D gene uncertain. The ends were cut back, 0 bases at V and 2 bases at J, with 3 bases in the middle. This CDR3 spans 13 amino acids. CDR1 KGHDR and CDR2 SFDVKD come from the germline V gene. Written as DNA, the CDR3 is TGTGCCACCAGTGATTTGCAGAACTATGGCTACACCTTC. It specifies CATSDLQNYGYTF.

This chain links TRBV20-1 with TRBJ2-3; possibly TRBD2 for D (5 bases). V gave up 3 bases and J gave up 4 bases, with 8 bases separating them. The CDR3 has 12 residues. The V gene's germline CDR1 is DFQATT and CDR2 SNEGSKA (reference sequence). This chain's CDR3 is CSASGLPDTQYF. The CDR3, as DNA: TGCAGTGCTAGCGGACTGCCAGATACGCAGTATTTT.

The rearrangement uses TRBV21-1 and TRBJ1-2; the table's D call, TRBD1, was not checked against the DNA. TRBV21-1 counts as a pseudogene. CDR3 size: 11 residues. CDR3 sequence (DNA): TGTGCCAGCACGCGCCCGTATGGCTACACCTTC. It specifies CASTRPYGYTF.

This clonotype occurred a few times. The V call is TRBV25-1, the J call TRBJ2-5; D not certain. This CDR3 region has 14 residues. CDR1 and CDR2 from the germline V gene are MGHDK and SYGVNS. V was pared by 4 bases and J by 0 bases, with 9 bases between. This CDR3 is CASSAGLYQETQYF. In nucleotides, the CDR3 is TGTGCCAGCAGTGCTGGCCTGTACCAAGAGACCCAGTACTTC.

V gene TRBV6-2 or TRBV6-3 combines with J gene TRBJ2-4; TRBD1 agrees at 7 bases. The length of the CDR3 is 16 residues. With 5 bases clipped from V and 2 bases from J, the junction kept 9 bases outside the gene matches. CDR1 is MNHEY, CDR2 SVGEGT, per germline. This CDR3 reads CASSETGRGTKNIQYF. The CDR3 nucleotides read TGTGCCAGCAGTGAGACAGGGCGCGGAACCAAAAACATTCAGTACTTC.

This clonotype came up a few times. V is TRBV6-5 and J is TRBJ1-2; tentatively, D is TRBD1 (6 bases). This CDR3 is built from 12 residues. Deletions cut 6 bases from V and 6 bases from J, with 11 bases between. CDR1 and CDR2 from the germline V gene are MNHEY and SVGAGI. The CDR3 DNA is TGTGCCAGCAGGGACAGCCAGGATGGCTACACCTTC. Its translation is CASRDSQDGYTF.